Listed below are T cell receptor beta chains from one sample, sequenced in a study of CD8 T cells in ankylosing spondylitis. TCRdb redid the calling of the 5' RACE reads with MiXCR, one entry per CDR3 protein. This repertoire shows roughly 64,000 distinct CDR3 sequences, approximately 5.7% found once; its top ten account for roughly 5%. The specimen sequenced was synovial fluid, either unsorted or a sorted T cell fraction (not recorded which). The receptors come from a male donor with ankylosing spondylitis. CDR3s include the opening cysteine and the closing phenylalanine or tryptophan. The D gene is left open where the match is weak. For some rows the clone size is stated as once, few or many, or as a class when expanded; others skip it.

many,TRBV12-3/TRBV12-4,TRBJ1-1,NA,CASSLRQTLLGTEAFF,TGTGCCAGCAGTTTGCGGCAAACTCTACTAGGCACTGAAGCTTTCTTT
many,TRBV5-1,TRBJ2-7,NA,CASSLGPQAYEQYF,TGCGCCAGCAGCTTGGGCCCCCAGGCCTACGAGCAGTACTTC
many,TRBV4-2,TRBJ2-2,NA,CASSLLLVETGELFF,TGTGCCAGCAGCCTCCTCTTGGTGGAAACCGGGGAGCTGTTTTTT
many,TRBV7-9,TRBJ2-1,TRBD2,CASSRPSGSNNEQFF,TGTGCCAGCAGCCGTCCTAGCGGGAGTAACAATGAGCAGTTCTTC
once,TRBV2,TRBJ2-1,NA,CASSEVRGGNEQFF,TGTGCCAGCAGTGAAGTTAGGGGGGGCAATGAGCAGTTCTTC
many,TRBV29-1,TRBJ2-1,NA,CSVTGSYNEQFF,TGCAGCGTTACCGGGAGCTACAATGAGCAGTTCTTC
few,TRBV3-1,TRBJ2-1,TRBD2,CASSPGTSGRPPNNEQFF,TGTGCCAGCAGCCCAGGGACTAGCGGGAGACCCCCTAATAATGAGCAGTTCTTC
many,TRBV24-1,TRBJ2-3,NA,CATSDLKFRSDTQYF,TGTGCCACCAGTGATTTGAAGTTTAGGTCGGATACGCAGTATTTT
NA,TRBV7-7,TRBJ2-1,TRBD2,CASSYSGGGGEQFF,TGTGCTAGCAGCTATAGCGGGGGAGGTGGTGAGCAGTTCTTC
few,TRBV5-1,TRBJ2-7,NA,CASSANAYEQYF,TGCGCCAGCAGCGCGAACGCCTACGAGCAGTACTTC
many,TRBV28,TRBJ2-1,NA,CASRTRDFSNEQFF,TGTGCCAGCAGGACACGGGACTTCTCTAATGAGCAGTTCTTC
NA,TRBV18,TRBJ2-7,TRBD2,CASSPIAGTSYEQYF,TGTGCCAGCTCACCCATCGCCGGGACTAGCTACGAGCAGTACTTC
NA,TRBV6-1,TRBJ1-1,NA,CASSDPASNTEAFF,TGTGCCAGCAGTGATCCGGCATCGAACACTGAAGCTTTCTTT
many,TRBV7-2,TRBJ2-7,TRBD2,CASSLGRLAGASYF,TGTGCCAGCAGCTTAGGACGACTAGCGGGAGCTTCGTACTTC
NA,TRBV30,TRBJ1-6,NA,CAWTPGNNSPLHF,TGTGCCTGGACTCCGGGGAATAATTCACCCCTCCACTTT
NA,TRBV15,TRBJ2-7,TRBD2,CATSRDKTSGMDEQYF,TGTGCCACCAGCAGAGACAAGACTAGCGGGATGGATGAGCAGTACTTC
few,TRBV20-1,TRBJ1-1,TRBD1,CSAPGTGWTEAFF,TGCAGTGCCCCCGGGACAGGGTGGACTGAAGCTTTCTTT
few,TRBV24-1,TRBJ1-2,NA,CATSGPGWGGYTF,TGTGCCACCAGTGGCCCAGGGTGGGGTGGCTACACCTTC
NA,TRBV12-3/TRBV12-4,TRBJ1-6,NA,CASILGSNSPLHF,NA
few,TRBV10-3,TRBJ1-2,NA,CAISESAGPGGYTF,TGTGCCATCAGTGAGTCAGCAGGACCAGGCGGCTACACCTTC
NA,TRBV7-9,TRBJ2-3,NA,CASSLEVADTQYF,TGTGCCAGCAGCTTAGAGGTGGCAGATACGCAGTATTTT
few,TRBV7-3,TRBJ2-3,TRBD2,CASSLEAGGPGDTQYF,TGTGCCAGCAGCTTAGAGGCGGGAGGGCCGGGAGATACGCAGTATTTT
NA,TRBV5-6,TRBJ2-5,TRBD2,CASSLTKPGTSWGGETQYF,TGTGCCAGCAGCTTGACGAAACCCGGGACTAGCTGGGGAGGGGAGACCCAGTACTTC
many,TRBV5-1,TRBJ2-4,NA,CASSKGRDSAKNIQYF,TGCGCCAGCAGCAAAGGACGAGACTCAGCCAAAAACATTCAGTACTTC
many,TRBV11-1,TRBJ2-2,NA,CASSLGMVANTGELFF,TGTGCCAGCAGCTTAGGAATGGTCGCGAACACCGGGGAGCTGTTTTTT
many,TRBV29-1,TRBJ2-1,TRBD2,CSVGLAGDGEQFF,TGCAGCGTAGGACTAGCGGGAGACGGTGAGCAGTTCTTC
many,TRBV6-1,TRBJ2-2,TRBD2,CAGRGTNTGELFF,TGTGCGGGGAGGGGCACGAACACCGGGGAGCTGTTTTTT
NA,TRBV7-3,TRBJ2-5,TRBD2,CASSLREGETQYF,TGTGCCAGCAGCTTAAGGGAGGGGGAGACCCAGTACTTC
many,TRBV2,TRBJ2-3,NA,CASRNRVGTDTQYF,TGTGCCAGCAGGAACAGGGTGGGCACAGATACGCAGTATTTT
few,TRBV12-3/TRBV12-4,TRBJ2-7,TRBD2,CASSRLAVSYEQYF,TGTGCCAGCAGCCGACTAGCGGTCTCCTACGAGCAGTACTTC
few,TRBV5-1,TRBJ1-4,NA,CASSLVPTGGEKLFF,TGCGCCAGCAGCTTGGTACCAACAGGCGGTGAAAAACTGTTTTTT
many,TRBV3-1,TRBJ2-1,TRBD1,CASSPERTGGFEQFF,TGTGCCAGCAGCCCCGAGAGGACAGGGGGCTTTGAGCAGTTCTTC
many,TRBV6-5,TRBJ1-1,NA,CASSYGGTEAFF,TGTGCCAGCAGTTACGGGGGTACTGAAGCTTTCTTT
many,TRBV28,TRBJ2-6,NA,CASSRGSNSGANVLTF,TGTGCCAGCAGTCGGGGTTCTAACTCTGGGGCCAACGTCCTGACTTTC
NA,TRBV28,TRBJ2-2,NA,CASSLPTRSTGELFF,TGTGCCAGCAGTTTACCCACCAGGTCCACCGGGGAGCTGTTTTTT
NA,TRBV5-4,TRBJ2-3,TRBD2,CASSTGGVSGRARDTQYF,TGTGCCAGCAGCACGGGGGGAGTTAGCGGGAGGGCCAGAGATACGCAGTATTTT
NA,TRBV6-5,TRBJ2-5,NA,CASSYPLVAGETQYF,TGTGCCAGCAGTTACCCTTTAGTGGCCGGAGAGACCCAGTACTTC
many,TRBV12-3/TRBV12-4,TRBJ2-3,NA,CASSLERGEGTDTQYF,TGTGCCAGCAGTTTAGAGAGGGGTGAAGGCACAGATACGCAGTATTTT
few,TRBV6-2/TRBV6-3,TRBJ2-7,NA,CASSYRVGRQFYEQYF,TGTGCCAGCAGTTACCGGGTGGGCAGACAGTTCTACGAGCAGTACTTC
NA,TRBV7-2,TRBJ2-2,NA,CASSLEVITGELFF,TGTGCCAGCAGCTTAGAGGTGATCACCGGGGAGCTGTTTTTT
many,TRBV18,TRBJ1-1,TRBD1,CASSPETGTTEAFF,TGTGCCAGCTCACCCGAGACAGGGACCACTGAAGCTTTCTTT
NA,TRBV28,TRBJ2-3,NA,CASSSNRVTDTQYF,TGTGCCAGCAGTTCCAACAGGGTAACAGATACGCAGTATTTT
NA,TRBV4-2,TRBJ1-5,NA,CASSQDHQPQHF,TGTGCCAGCAGCCAAGATCACCAGCCCCAGCATTTT
many,TRBV5-1,TRBJ2-5,NA,CASSLVGETQYF,TGCGCCAGCAGCTTGGTCGGGGAGACCCAGTACTTC
many,TRBV2,TRBJ2-2,NA,CASKAVANTGELFF,TGTGCCTCGAAGGCGGTTGCGAACACCGGGGAGCTGTTTTTT
many,TRBV28,TRBJ2-7,NA,CASTSGFYEQYF,TGTGCCAGCACCTCAGGGTTCTACGAGCAGTACTTC
many,TRBV7-9,TRBJ2-3,NA,CASRATGSSTDTQYF,TGTGCCAGCAGAGCGACAGGATCTAGCACAGATACGCAGTATTTT
few,TRBV7-3,TRBJ2-2,NA,CASSLNLGSGTGELFF,TGTGCCAGCAGCTTAAATCTGGGGTCGGGCACCGGGGAGCTGTTTTTT
many,TRBV5-1,TRBJ2-7,NA,CASSLANQGYEQYF,TGCGCCAGCAGCTTGGCCAACCAGGGCTACGAGCAGTACTTC
medium-sized,TRBV19,TRBJ2-7,NA,CASSSGEYEQYF,TGTGCCAGTAGCTCAGGGGAATACGAGCAGTACTTC
many,TRBV6-1,TRBJ1-5,TRBD1,CASRDMFDQQGAAQPQHF,TGTGCCAGCAGAGACATGTTTGATCAACAGGGGGCCGCTCAGCCCCAGCATTTT
many,TRBV6-5,TRBJ2-5,TRBD1,CASSLDRGLQETQYF,TGTGCCAGCAGTTTGGACAGGGGATTACAAGAGACCCAGTACTTC
few,TRBV20-1,TRBJ2-7,NA,CSAPDFGAANEQYF,TGCAGTGCCCCTGACTTCGGCGCTGCTAACGAGCAGTACTTC
many,TRBV4-3,TRBJ2-1,NA,CASSQDSALLGPNEQFF,TGCGCCAGCAGCCAAGATTCGGCCCTCCTCGGGCCCAATGAGCAGTTCTTC
many,TRBV7-2,TRBJ2-1,NA,CASSLVTRGYNEQFF,TGTGCCAGCAGCTTAGTTACCCGAGGGTACAATGAGCAGTTCTTC
many,TRBV7-2,TRBJ1-2,NA,CASSLLTAYYGYTF,TGTGCCAGCAGCTTACTTACAGCCTACTATGGCTACACCTTC
few,TRBV27,TRBJ1-1,TRBD1,CASQKGAPLSQNTEAFF,TGTGCCAGCCAAAAGGGGGCCCCACTTTCTCAGAACACTGAAGCTTTCTTT